The 11 T cell receptor beta chains listed next were all sequenced from one sample in a study of blood T cells in healthy people across ages. Sample-barcoded 5' priming and a J-beta primer mix drove a second PCR of roughly 6 to 12 cycles. TCRdb redid the calling of the 5' RACE reads with MiXCR, one entry per CDR3 protein. The profile shows 800,000 or so distinct CDR3 sequences, less than 60% of them singletons. Sequencing used blood. Every receptor here comes from a man at least 80 years old in good health.

The rearrangement links TRBV6-1 to TRBJ1-5; TRBD1 is a possible D gene (6 bases). Germline V CDR1 and CDR2: MNHNS, SASEGT. V was cut by 6 bases and J by 7 bases, with 13 bases left in between. The CDR3 totals 13 residues. CDR3 loop: CASRGHLQQPQHF. CDR3 coding DNA: TGTGCCAGCAGGGGACATCTGCAGCAGCCCCAGCATTTT.

J is TRBJ2-5 and V is TRBV20-1, with TRBD2 identical over 8 bases. The J call may be faulty, since TRBJ2-1 better matches the DNA end. The CDR3 is made up of 15 amino acids. CDR1 is DFQATT, CDR2 SNEGSKA, per germline (reference sequence). The chain's CDR3 is CSARDGTRTQETQFF. The CDR3 DNA is TGCAGTGCTAGAGACGGGACTAGGACTCAAGAGACCCAGTTCTTC.

This chain joins TRBV20-1 and TRBJ2-3; TRBD2 agrees at 14 bases. Trimming at V came to 0 bases and at J to 5 bases, leaving 7 bases not matched to a gene. The CDR3 has 17 amino acids. Germline CDR1 DFQATT, CDR2 SNEGSKA (reference sequence). The CDR3 is CSARDLGTSGRKDTQYF. DNA for the CDR3: TGCAGTGCTAGAGATCTTGGGACTAGCGGGAGAAAAGATACGCAGTATTTT.

This chain uses TRBV20-1 with TRBJ2-3; 11 bases match TRBD2. The CDR3 runs 16 residues. V gave up 1 base and J gave up 4 bases; unmatched junction bases: 7. The V gene's germline CDR1 is DFQATT and CDR2 SNEGSKA (reference sequence). The CDR3 here is CSARVLAGGLADTQYF. The CDR3 bases are TGCAGTGCTAGAGTTTTAGCGGGAGGGTTGGCAGATACGCAGTATTTT.

The sample holds many counts of this clonotype. The gene calls are TRBV7-2 and TRBJ2-3; TRBD2 matches 7 bases. With 1 base clipped from V and 2 bases from J, the junction kept 6 bases outside the gene matches. This CDR3 region has 16 residues. Per germline, CDR1 SGHTA and CDR2 FQGNSA. CDR3 nucleotides: TGTGCCAGCAGCTTAGAAGGGAGGGCCTCCACAGATACGCAGTATTTT. It encodes CASSLEGRASTDTQYF. Together with reference TRBV7-2 and TRBJ2-3, the CDR3 gives the full variable domain: GAGVSQSPSNKVTEKGKDVELRCDPISGHTALYWYRQSLGQGLEFLIYFQGNSAPDKSGLPSDRFSAERTGGSVSTLTIQRTQQEDSAVYLCASSLEGRASTDTQYFGPGTRLTVL.

This clonotype was seen only a few times. CDR3 sequence reads: CASSLWTGDYGYTF. The CDR3 DNA sequence: TGTGCCAGCAGCCTGTGGACAGGGGACTATGGCTACACCTTC. The V and J genes are TRBV3-1 and TRBJ1-2, with 9 bases fitting TRBD1. Trimming took 4 bases from V and 3 from J; bases not matched to a gene: 3. The CDR3 runs 14 residues. The germline V gene encodes CDR1 LGHDT and CDR2 YNNKEL (reference sequence).

The chain employs TRBV5-1 and TRBJ1-3; D unclear. The CDR3 is 14 amino acids. V gave up 0 bases and J gave up 0 bases, with 4 bases separating them. The V gene's germline CDR1 is SGHRS and CDR2 YFSETQ. Here the CDR3 DNA reads TGCGCCAGCAGCTTGGAAGACTCTGGAAACACCATATATTTT. It encodes CASSLEDSGNTIYF.

The chain couples TRBV29-1 to TRBJ1-2; D remains unclear. Trimming took off 2 bases at V and 8 bases at J, with 12 bases between the two ends. This CDR3 contains 12 residues. CDR1 is SQVTM, CDR2 ANQGSEA, per germline. The CDR3 sequence: CSVEIEGRGYTF. CDR3 coding DNA: TGCAGCGTTGAAATCGAAGGACGAGGCTACACCTTC.

This clonotype was recorded at least ten times. The chain couples TRBV7-2 to TRBJ2-3; D is unresolved. Trimming left V 0 bases short and J 2 bases short, with 6 bases between. CDR1 and CDR2 from the germline V gene are SGHTA and FQGNSA. The CDR3 contains 14 residues. CDR3 sequence (DNA): TGTGCCAGCAGCTTAGCGTCCGTCACAGATACGCAGTATTTT. Translation gives CASSLASVTDTQYF. The full variable domain, its missing parts supplied by reference TRBV7-2 and TRBJ2-3, is GAGVSQSPSNKVTEKGKDVELRCDPISGHTALYWYRQSLGQGLEFLIYFQGNSAPDKSGLPSDRFSAERTGGSVSTLTIQRTQQEDSAVYLCASSLASVTDTQYFGPGTRLTVL.

This rearrangement joins TRBV10-3 to TRBJ1-4, with 8 bases fitting TRBD1. This CDR3 has 13 amino acids. The J segment lost 10 bases and the V segment lost 6 bases, leaving 7 bases of the junction unmatched. In germline, CDR1 is ENHRY, CDR2 SYGVKD. Here the CDR3 reads CAIRGQDKGKLFF. CDR3 in DNA: TGTGCCATCAGGGGACAGGACAAAGGAAAACTGTTTTTT.

The V gene is TRBV10-3, the J gene TRBJ2-5; no definite D call. CDR3 length equals 13 residues. Germline-derived CDR1 and CDR2 are ENHRY and SYGVKD. Trimming removed 2 bases from V and 2 bases from J, with 6 bases in between. The CDR3 nucleotides read TGTGCCATCAGTGAGGGGCAGCAAGAGACCCAGTACTTC. This encodes CAISEGQQETQYF.